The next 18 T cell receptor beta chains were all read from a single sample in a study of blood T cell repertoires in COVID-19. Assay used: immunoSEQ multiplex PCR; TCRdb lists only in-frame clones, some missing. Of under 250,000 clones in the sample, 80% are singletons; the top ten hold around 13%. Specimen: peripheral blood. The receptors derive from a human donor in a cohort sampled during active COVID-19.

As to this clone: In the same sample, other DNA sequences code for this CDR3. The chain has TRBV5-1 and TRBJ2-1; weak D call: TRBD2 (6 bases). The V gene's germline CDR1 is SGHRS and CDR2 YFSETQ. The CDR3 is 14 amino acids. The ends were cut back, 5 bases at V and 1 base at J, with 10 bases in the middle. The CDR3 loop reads CASSLGGSYNEQFF. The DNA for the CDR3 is TGCGCCAGCAGTCTGGGGGGATCCTACAATGAGCAGTTCTTC. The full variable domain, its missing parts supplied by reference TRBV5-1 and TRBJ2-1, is KAGVTQTPRYLIKTRGQQVTLSCSPISGHRSVSWYQQTPGQGLQFLFEYFSETQRNKGNFPGRFSGRQFSNSRSEMNVSTLELGDSALYLCASSLGGSYNEQFFGPGTRLTVL.

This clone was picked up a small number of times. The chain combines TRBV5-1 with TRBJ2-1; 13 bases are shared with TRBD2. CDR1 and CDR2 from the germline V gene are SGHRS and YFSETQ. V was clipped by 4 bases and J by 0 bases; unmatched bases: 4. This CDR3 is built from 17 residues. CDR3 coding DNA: TGCGCCAGCAGCACGAGACTAGCGGGAGGCTCCTACAATGAGCAGTTCTTC. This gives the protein CASSTRLAGGSYNEQFF.

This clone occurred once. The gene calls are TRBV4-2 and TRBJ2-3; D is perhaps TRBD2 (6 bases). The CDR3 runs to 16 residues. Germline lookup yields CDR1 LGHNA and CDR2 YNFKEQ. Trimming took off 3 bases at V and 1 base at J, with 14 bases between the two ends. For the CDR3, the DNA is TGTGCCAGCAGCCAGGCAGGGCGGGACGGCACAGATACGCAGTATTTT. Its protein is CASSQAGRDGTDTQYF.

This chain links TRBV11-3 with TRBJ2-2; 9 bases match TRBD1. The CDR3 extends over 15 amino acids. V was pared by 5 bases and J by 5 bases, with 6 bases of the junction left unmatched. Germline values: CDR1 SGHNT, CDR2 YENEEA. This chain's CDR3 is CASSPTGTGTGELFF. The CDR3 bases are TGTGCCAGCAGCCCTACCGGGACAGGGACCGGGGAGCTGTTTTTT.

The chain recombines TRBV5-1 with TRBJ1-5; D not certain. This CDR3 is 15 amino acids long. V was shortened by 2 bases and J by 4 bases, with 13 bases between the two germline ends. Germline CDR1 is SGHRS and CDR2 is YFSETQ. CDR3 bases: TGCGCCAGCAGCTTATCGCCAACTGGTAATCAGCCCCAGCATTTT. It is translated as CASSLSPTGNQPQHF. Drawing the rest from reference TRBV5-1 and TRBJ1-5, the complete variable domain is KAGVTQTPRYLIKTRGQQVTLSCSPISGHRSVSWYQQTPGQGLQFLFEYFSETQRNKGNFPGRFSGRQFSNSRSEMNVSTLELGDSALYLCASSLSPTGNQPQHFGDGTRLSIL.

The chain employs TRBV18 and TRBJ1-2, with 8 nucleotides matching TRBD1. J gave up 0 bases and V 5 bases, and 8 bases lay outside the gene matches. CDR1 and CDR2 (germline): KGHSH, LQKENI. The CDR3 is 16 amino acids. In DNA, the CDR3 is TGTGCCAGCTCAAAGGACAGGGAAGAAGCTAACTATGGCTACACCTTC. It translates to CASSKDREEANYGYTF. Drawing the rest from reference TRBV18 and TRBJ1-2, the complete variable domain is NAGVMQNPRHLVRRRGQEARLRCSPMKGHSHVYWYRQLPEEGLKFMVYLQKENIIDESGMPKERFSAEFPKEGPSILRIQQVVRGDSAAYFCASSKDREEANYGYTFGSGTRLTVV.

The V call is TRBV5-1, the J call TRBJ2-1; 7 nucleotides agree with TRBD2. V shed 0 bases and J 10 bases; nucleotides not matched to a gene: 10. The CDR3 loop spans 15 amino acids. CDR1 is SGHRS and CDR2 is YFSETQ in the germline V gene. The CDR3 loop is CASSLAGGLAVEQFF. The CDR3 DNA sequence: TGCGCCAGCAGCTTGGCGGGAGGCCTCGCTGTCGAGCAGTTCTTC.

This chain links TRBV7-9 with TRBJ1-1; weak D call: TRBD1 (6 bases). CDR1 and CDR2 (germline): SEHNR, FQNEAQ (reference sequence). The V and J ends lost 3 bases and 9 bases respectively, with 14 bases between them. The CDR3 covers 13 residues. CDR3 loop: CASSFNPTGKAFF. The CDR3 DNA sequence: TGTGCCAGCAGCTTTAACCCCACAGGGAAAGCTTTCTTT.

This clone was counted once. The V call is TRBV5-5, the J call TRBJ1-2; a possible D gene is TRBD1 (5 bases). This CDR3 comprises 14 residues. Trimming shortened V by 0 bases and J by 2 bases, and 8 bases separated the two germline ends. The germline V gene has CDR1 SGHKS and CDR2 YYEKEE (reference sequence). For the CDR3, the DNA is TGTGCCAGCAGCTTGGGGTGGGGCAACTATGGCTACACCTTC. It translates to CASSLGWGNYGYTF.

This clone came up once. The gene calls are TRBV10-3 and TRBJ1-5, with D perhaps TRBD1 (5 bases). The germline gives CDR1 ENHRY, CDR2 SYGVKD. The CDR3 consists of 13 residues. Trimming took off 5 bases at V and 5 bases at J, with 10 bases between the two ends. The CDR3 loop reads CAISPGDHQPQHF. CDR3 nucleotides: TGTGCCATCAGTCCGGGGGACCATCAGCCCCAGCATTTT.

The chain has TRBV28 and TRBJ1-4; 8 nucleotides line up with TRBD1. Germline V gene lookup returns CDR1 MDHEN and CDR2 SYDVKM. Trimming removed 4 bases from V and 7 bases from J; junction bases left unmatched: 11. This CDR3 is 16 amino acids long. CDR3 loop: CASSSQGAAASEKLFF. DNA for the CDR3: TGTGCCAGCAGTTCGCAGGGGGCGGCCGCCAGTGAAAAACTGTTTTTT.

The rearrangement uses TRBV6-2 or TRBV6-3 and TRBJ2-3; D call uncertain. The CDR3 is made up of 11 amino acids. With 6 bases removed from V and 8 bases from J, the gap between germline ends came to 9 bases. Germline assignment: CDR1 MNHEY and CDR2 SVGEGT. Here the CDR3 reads CASSERFTQYF. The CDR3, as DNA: TGTGCCAGCAGCGAGAGGTTTACGCAGTATTTT.

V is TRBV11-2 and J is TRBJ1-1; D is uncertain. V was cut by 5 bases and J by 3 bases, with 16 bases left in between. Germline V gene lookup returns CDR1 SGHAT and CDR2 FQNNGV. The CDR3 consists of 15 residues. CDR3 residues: CASSDPGRGYTEAFF. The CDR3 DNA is TGTGCCAGCAGCGACCCTGGCAGAGGGTACACTGAAGCTTTCTTT.

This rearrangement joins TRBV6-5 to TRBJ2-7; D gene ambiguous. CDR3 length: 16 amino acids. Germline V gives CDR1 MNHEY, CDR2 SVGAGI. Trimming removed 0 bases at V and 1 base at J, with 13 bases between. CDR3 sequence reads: CASSYSRNSPSYEQYF. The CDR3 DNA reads TGTGCCAGCAGTTACTCGAGAAACAGCCCTTCCTACGAGCAGTACTTC.

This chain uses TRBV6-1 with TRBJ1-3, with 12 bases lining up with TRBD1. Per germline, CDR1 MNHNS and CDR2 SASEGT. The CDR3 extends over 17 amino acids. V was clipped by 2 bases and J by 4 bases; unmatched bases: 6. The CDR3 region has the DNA TGTGCCAGCAGTGAAACCCCCGGGACAGGGGGCGGAAACACCATATATTTT. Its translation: CASSETPGTGGGNTIYF.

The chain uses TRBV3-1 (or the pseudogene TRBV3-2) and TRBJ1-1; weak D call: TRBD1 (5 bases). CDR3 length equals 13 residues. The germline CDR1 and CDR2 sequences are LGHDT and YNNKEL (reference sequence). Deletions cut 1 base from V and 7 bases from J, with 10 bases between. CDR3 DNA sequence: TGTGCCAGCAGCCAAGGACAGACTGTTGAAGCTTTCTTT. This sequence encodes CASSQGQTVEAFF.

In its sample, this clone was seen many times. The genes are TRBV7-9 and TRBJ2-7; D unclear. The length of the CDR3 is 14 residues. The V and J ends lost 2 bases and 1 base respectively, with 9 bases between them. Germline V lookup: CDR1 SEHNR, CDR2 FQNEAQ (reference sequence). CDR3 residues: CASSLMAPSYEQYF. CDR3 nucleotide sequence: TGTGCCAGCAGCTTAATGGCACCGTCCTACGAGCAGTACTTC.

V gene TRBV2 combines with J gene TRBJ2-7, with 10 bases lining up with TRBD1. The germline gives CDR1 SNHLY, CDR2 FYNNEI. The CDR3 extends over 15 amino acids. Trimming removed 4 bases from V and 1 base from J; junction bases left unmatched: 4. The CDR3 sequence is CASSGGGQGSYEQYF. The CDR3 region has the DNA TGTGCCAGCAGTGGGGGGGGACAGGGGTCCTACGAGCAGTACTTC.